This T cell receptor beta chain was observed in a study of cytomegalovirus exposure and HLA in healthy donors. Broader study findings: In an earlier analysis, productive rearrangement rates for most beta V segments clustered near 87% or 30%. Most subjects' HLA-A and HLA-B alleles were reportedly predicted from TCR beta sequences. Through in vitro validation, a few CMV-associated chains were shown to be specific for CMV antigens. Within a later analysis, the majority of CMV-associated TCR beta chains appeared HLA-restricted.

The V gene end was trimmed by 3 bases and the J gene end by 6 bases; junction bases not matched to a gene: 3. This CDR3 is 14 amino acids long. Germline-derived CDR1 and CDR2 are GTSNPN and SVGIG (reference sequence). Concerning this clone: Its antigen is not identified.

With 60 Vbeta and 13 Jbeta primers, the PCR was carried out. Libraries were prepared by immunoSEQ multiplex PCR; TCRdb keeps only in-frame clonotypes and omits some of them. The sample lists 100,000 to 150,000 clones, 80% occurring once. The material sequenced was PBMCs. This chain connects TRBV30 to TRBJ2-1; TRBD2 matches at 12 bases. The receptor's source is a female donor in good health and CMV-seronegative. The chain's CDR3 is CAWSPGLAGNEQFF. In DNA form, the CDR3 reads TGTGCCTGGAGCCCGGGACTAGCGGGCAATGAGCAGTTCTTC.